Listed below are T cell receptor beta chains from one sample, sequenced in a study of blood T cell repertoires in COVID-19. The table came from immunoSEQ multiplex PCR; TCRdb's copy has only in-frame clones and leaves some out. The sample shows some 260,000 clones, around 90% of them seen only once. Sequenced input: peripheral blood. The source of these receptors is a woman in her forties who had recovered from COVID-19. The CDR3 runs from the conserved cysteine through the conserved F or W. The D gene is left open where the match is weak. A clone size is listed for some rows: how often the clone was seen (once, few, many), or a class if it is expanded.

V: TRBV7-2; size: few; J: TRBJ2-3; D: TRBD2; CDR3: CASSPTSGRTDTQYF; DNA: TGTGCCAGCAGCCCAACTAGCGGACGCACAGATACGCAGTATTTT
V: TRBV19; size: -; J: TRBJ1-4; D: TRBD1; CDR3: CASGFGGQNEKLFF; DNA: TGTGCCAGTGGTTTTGGGGGACAGAATGAAAAACTGTTTTTT
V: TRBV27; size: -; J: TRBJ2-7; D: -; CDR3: CASSLDSTRYSYEQYF; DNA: TGTGCCAGCAGTTTGGACTCTACTAGGTACTCCTACGAGCAGTACTTC
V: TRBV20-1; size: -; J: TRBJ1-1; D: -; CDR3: CSASPNTEAFF; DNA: TGCAGTGCTAGCCCAAACACTGAAGCTTTCTTT
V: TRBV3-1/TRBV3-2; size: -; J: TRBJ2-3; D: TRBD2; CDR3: CASSHAGATQYF; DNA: TGTGCCAGCAGCCACGCGGGAGCTACGCAGTATTTT
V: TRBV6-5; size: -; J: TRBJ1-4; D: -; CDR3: CASSPRDPNEKLFF; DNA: TGTGCCAGCAGTCCACGGGATCCCAATGAAAAACTGTTTTTT
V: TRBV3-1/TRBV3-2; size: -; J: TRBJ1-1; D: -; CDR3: CASSQVGGNTEAFF; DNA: TGTGCCAGCAGCCAAGTGGGGGGTAACACTGAAGCTTTCTTT
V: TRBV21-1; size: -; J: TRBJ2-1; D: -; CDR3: CASRGRGRYNEQFF; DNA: TGTGCCAGCAGGGGCAGGGGGCGGTACAATGAGCAGTTCTTC
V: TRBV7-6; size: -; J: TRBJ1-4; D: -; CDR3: CASSLAGRFGEKLFF; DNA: TGTGCCAGCAGCTTAGCGGGCAGGTTCGGTGAAAAACTGTTTTTT
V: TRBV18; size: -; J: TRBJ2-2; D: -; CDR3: CASSPVEAGLGTGELFF; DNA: TGTGCCAGCTCACCAGTGGAGGCGGGGCTGGGCACCGGGGAGCTGTTTTTT
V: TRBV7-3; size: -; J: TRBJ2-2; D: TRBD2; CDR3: CASSLNGLAGGGTGELFF; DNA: TGTGCCAGCAGCTTAAATGGACTAGCGGGAGGGGGGACCGGGGAGCTGTTTTTT
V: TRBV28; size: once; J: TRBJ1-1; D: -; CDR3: CASSLMASRVTEAFF; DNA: TGTGCCAGCAGTTTAATGGCAAGCCGGGTCACTGAAGCTTTCTTT
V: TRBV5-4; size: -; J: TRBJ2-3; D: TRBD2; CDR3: CASRVAGGTDTQYF; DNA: TGTGCCAGCAGAGTAGCGGGAGGCACAGATACGCAGTATTTT
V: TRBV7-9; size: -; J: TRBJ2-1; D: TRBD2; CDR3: CASSPRGGWAEQFF; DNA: TGTGCCAGCAGCCCCCGGGGAGGGTGGGCTGAGCAGTTCTTC
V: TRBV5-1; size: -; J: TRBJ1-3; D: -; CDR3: CASSAQGSGNTIYF; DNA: TGCGCCAGCAGCGCACAGGGATCCGGAAACACCATATATTTT
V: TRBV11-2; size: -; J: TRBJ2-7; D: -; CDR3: CASSPQGFGQYF; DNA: TGTGCCAGCAGCCCCCAGGGGTTCGGGCAGTACTTC
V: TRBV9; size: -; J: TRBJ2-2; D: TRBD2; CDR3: CASSVTSALTGELFF; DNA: TGTGCCAGCAGCGTGACTAGCGCATTGACCGGGGAGCTGTTTTTT
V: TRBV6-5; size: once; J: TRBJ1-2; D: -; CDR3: CASPAPRMGAGYTF; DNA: TGTGCCAGCCCCGCCCCCCGCATGGGGGCTGGCTACACCTTC
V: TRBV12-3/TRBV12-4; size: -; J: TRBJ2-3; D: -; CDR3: CASSLGSGDTQYF; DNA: TGTGCCAGCAGTTTAGGGTCCGGAGATACGCAGTATTTT
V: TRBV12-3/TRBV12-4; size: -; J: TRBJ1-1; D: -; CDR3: CASSLGSGAASFF; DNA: TGTGCCAGCAGTTTAGGGTCAGGGGCGGCCTCCTTCTTT
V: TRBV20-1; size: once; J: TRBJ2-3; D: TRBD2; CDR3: CSASPGLAGGPSDTQYF; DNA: TGCAGTGCTAGTCCGGGACTAGCGGGAGGGCCCTCGGATACGCAGTATTTT
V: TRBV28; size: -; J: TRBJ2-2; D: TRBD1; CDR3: CASSLAGDRGTGGELFF; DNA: TGTGCCAGCAGTTTAGCCGGGGACAGGGGGACGGGCGGGGAGCTGTTTTTT
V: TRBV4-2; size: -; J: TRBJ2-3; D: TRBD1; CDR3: CASSRTGGTGGLGDTQYF; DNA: TGTGCCAGCAGCCGGACTGGGGGGACAGGGGGCCTAGGGGATACGCAGTATTTT
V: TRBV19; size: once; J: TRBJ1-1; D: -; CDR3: CASKGGGEKNTEAFF; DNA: TGTGCCAGTAAGGGCGGAGGGGAGAAGAACACTGAAGCTTTCTTT
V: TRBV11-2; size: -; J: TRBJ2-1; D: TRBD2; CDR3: CASSSRGGAGSYNEQFF; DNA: TGTGCCAGCAGCTCCCGGGGGGGAGCGGGAAGCTACAATGAGCAGTTCTTC
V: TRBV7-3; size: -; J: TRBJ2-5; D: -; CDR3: CASSPKGLLGRETQYF; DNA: TGTGCCAGCAGCCCGAAAGGGCTGTTGGGGCGGGAGACCCAGTACTTC
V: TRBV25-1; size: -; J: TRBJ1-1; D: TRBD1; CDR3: CASSEPNRGTEAFF; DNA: TGTGCCAGCAGTGAACCCAACAGGGGCACTGAAGCTTTCTTT
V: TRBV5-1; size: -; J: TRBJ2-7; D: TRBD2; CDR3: CASSASGASYEQYF; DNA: TGCGCCAGCAGCGCTAGCGGGGCCTCCTACGAGCAGTACTTC
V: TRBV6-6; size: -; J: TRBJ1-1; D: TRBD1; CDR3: CASSPRTGLNTEAFF; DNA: TGTGCCAGCAGTCCCAGGACAGGGCTGAACACTGAAGCTTTCTTT
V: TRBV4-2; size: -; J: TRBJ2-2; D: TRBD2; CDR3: CASSLRGPGGQREDRIAGELFF; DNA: TGTGCCAGCAGCCTAAGGGGTCCCGGGGGCCAGCGGGAGGACCGGATCGCCGGGGAGCTGTTTTTT
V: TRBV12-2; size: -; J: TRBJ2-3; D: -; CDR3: CASRLGHPGDTQYF; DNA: TGTGCAAGTCGCTTAGGGCACCCGGGAGATACGCAGTATTTT